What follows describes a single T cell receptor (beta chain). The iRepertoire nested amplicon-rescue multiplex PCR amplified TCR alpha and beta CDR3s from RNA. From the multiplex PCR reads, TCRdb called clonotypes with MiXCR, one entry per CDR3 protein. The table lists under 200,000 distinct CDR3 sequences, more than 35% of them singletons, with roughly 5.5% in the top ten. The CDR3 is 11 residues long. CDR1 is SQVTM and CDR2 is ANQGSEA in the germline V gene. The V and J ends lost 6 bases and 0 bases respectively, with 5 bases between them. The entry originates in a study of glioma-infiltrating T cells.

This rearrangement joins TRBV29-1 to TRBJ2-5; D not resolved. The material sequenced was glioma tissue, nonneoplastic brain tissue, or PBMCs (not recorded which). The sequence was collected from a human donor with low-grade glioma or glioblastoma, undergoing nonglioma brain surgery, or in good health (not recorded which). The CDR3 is CSVKYQETQYF. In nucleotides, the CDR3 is TGCAGCGTGAAGTACCAAGAGACCCAGTACTTC.